Below, 27 T cell receptor beta chains from the same sample are listed, as sequenced in a study of blood T cell repertoires in COVID-19. TCRdb keeps only in-frame clones here, not all; method: immunoSEQ multiplex PCR. The repertoire consists of some 100,000 clones, with roughly 92% occurring once and the leading ten covering around 5.7%. What was sequenced was peripheral blood. These receptors came from an older man with acute or convalescent COVID-19.

The J gene is TRBJ2-5, the V gene TRBV7-8, with D possibly TRBD2 on 5 matching bases. The CDR3 is 14 residues long. V lost 4 bases and J lost 3, with 12 bases in between. CDR1 SGHVS and CDR2 FQNEAQ come from the germline V gene. CDR3 amino acids: CASSSRGREETQYF. DNA for the CDR3: TGTGCCAGCAGCTCCAGAGGGCGGGAAGAGACCCAGTACTTC.

The genes are TRBV4-1 and TRBJ2-1; 14 bases line up with TRBD2. Germline V gene sequence: CDR1 MGHRA, CDR2 YSYEKL. V lost 1 base to trimming and J lost 7 bases; unmatched junction nucleotides: 6. The CDR3 covers 17 residues. The CDR3 reads CASSQGGLAGVRNEQFF. CDR3 nucleotide sequence: TGCGCCAGCAGCCAAGGGGGACTAGCGGGAGTAAGAAATGAGCAGTTCTTC.

The chain employs TRBV6-5 and TRBJ2-5, with D perhaps matching TRBD2 (7 bases). Germline loops: CDR1 MNHEY, CDR2 SVGAGI. The CDR3 loop spans 15 amino acids. The V gene lost 2 bases and the J gene lost 5 bases, with 15 bases spanning the gap. CDR3 DNA: TGTGCCAGCAGTTACGGTGGGGGGGCCTGGGAGACCCAGTACTTC. It specifies CASSYGGGAWETQYF.

V is TRBV28 and J is TRBJ1-1; a possible D gene is TRBD1 (5 bases). Germline CDR1 reads MDHEN; CDR2 reads SYDVKM. This CDR3 region has 13 residues. V lost 6 bases to trimming and J lost 4 bases, with 12 bases between them. CDR3 amino acids: CASRVVGGTEAFF. In nucleotides, the CDR3 is TGTGCCAGCAGGGTGGTGGGGGGCACTGAAGCTTTCTTT.

V gene TRBV7-9 combines with J gene TRBJ1-1, with 7 nucleotides matching TRBD1. This CDR3 has 15 residues. Germline V gives CDR1 SEHNR, CDR2 FQNEAQ (reference sequence). CDR3 DNA sequence: TGTGCTACCGGAGGGGACAGAGGATCGGCCACTGAAGCTTTCTTT. Its protein product is CATGGDRGSATEAFF.

The chain couples TRBV25-1 to TRBJ1-4; 9 bases fit TRBD1. Trimming removed 1 base from V and 6 bases from J; junction bases left unmatched: 3. This CDR3 is built from 15 residues. Germline assignment: CDR1 MGHDK and CDR2 SYGVNS. CDR3 sequence reads: CASSELGTGYEKLFF. CDR3 sequence (DNA): TGTGCCAGCAGTGAATTGGGGACAGGGTATGAAAAACTGTTTTTT.

V usage is TRBV5-4 and J usage is TRBJ2-7; TRBD1 agrees at 9 bases. CDR1 and CDR2 from the germline V gene are SGHNT and YYREEE (reference sequence). The CDR3 is 14 residues long. The V gene end was trimmed by 4 bases and the J gene end by 5 bases; junction bases not matched to a gene: 7. The CDR3 protein is CASSMGQGLHEQYF. In DNA, the CDR3 is TGTGCCAGCAGCATGGGACAGGGCCTCCACGAGCAGTACTTC.

The CDR3 sequence is CASSFTTTGTSGGETQYF. In DNA, the CDR3 is TGTGCCAGTAGTTTTACGACCACCGGGACTAGCGGTGGTGAGACCCAGTACTTC. The rearrangement uses TRBV19 and TRBJ2-5, with 11 bases matching TRBD2. V gave up 5 bases and J gave up 5 bases; unmatched junction bases: 16. The CDR3 extends over 18 amino acids. Germline values: CDR1 LNHDA, CDR2 SQIVND (reference sequence).

CDR3 in amino acids: CASSEGQGTYQPQHF. CDR3 DNA sequence: TGTGCCAGCAGTGAGGGACAGGGGACCTATCAGCCCCAGCATTTT. The chain joins TRBV2 to TRBJ1-5; TRBD1 agrees at 10 bases. The CDR3 spans 15 residues. The J segment lost 5 bases and the V segment lost 3 bases, leaving 4 bases of the junction unmatched. CDR1 is SNHLY and CDR2 is FYNNEI in the germline V gene.

The genes are TRBV28 and TRBJ1-2, with D maybe TRBD1 (6 bases). The ends were cut back, 4 bases at V and 4 bases at J, with 13 bases in the middle. The V gene's germline CDR1 is MDHEN and CDR2 SYDVKM. The CDR3 is 14 amino acids. The CDR3 region has the DNA TGTGCCAGCAGTTCGGGGGGCGCCGGCTATGGCTACACCTTC. Translation: CASSSGGAGYGYTF.

The chain employs TRBV7-3 and TRBJ2-5; D perhaps matches TRBD2 (6 bases). V gave up 2 bases and J gave up 1 base, with 11 bases separating them. CDR3 length equals 15 residues. Germline lookup yields CDR1 SGHTA and CDR2 FQGTGA. Written as DNA, the CDR3 is TGTGCCAGCAGCTTAGGTGCGGGGTCCCAAGAGACCCAGTACTTC. Protein sequence: CASSLGAGSQETQYF.

The V gene is TRBV7-8, the J gene TRBJ1-1; a possible D gene is TRBD1 (6 bases). Trimming took off 1 base at V and 6 bases at J, with 15 bases between the two ends. CDR1 and CDR2 (germline): SGHVS, FQNEAQ. This CDR3 has 15 residues. The CDR3 spells CASSLDGRGAPEAFF. DNA of the CDR3: TGTGCCAGCAGCTTAGACGGCAGGGGAGCCCCTGAAGCTTTCTTT.

V is TRBV21-1 and J is TRBJ2-7; the table's D gene call, TRBD1, was not cross checked with the DNA. TRBV21-1 is assigned pseudogene status. CDR3 length: 12 residues. The DNA for the CDR3 is TGTGCCAGCAGCAAAGCCCAGGGTTCCGCGGACTTC. It codes for CASSKAQGSADF.

V usage is TRBV28 and J usage is TRBJ2-5, with 7 nucleotides matching TRBD2. Germline values: CDR1 MDHEN, CDR2 SYDVKM. The V gene end was trimmed by 2 bases and the J gene end by 2 bases; junction bases not matched to a gene: 2. This CDR3 contains 14 residues. Here the CDR3 reads CASSLMGGQETQYF. In DNA, the CDR3 is TGTGCCAGCAGTTTAATGGGGGGGCAAGAGACCCAGTACTTC.

The rearrangement joins TRBV12-5 to TRBJ2-7, with D unclear. The V end was cut by 5 bases, the J end by 4 bases, with 6 bases between. Per germline, CDR1 LGHNT and CDR2 FRNRAP. The CDR3 extends over 11 amino acids. The CDR3 protein is CASGLGYEQYF. Here the CDR3 DNA reads TGTGCTAGTGGTCTCGGGTACGAGCAGTACTTC.

V and J are TRBV6-1 and TRBJ2-7; 10 bases line up with TRBD2. V dropped 0 bases and J dropped 3; count of bases not matched to a gene: 8. The CDR3 is 17 residues long. Per the germline V gene, CDR1 is MNHNS and CDR2 is SASEGT. The DNA of the CDR3 is TGTGCCAGCAGTGAAGCACCGCGGCTAGCGGGGGACTACGAGCAGTACTTC. Amino acid sequence: CASSEAPRLAGDYEQYF.

The rearrangement links TRBV24-1 to TRBJ1-3; D remains unclear. Trimming removed 11 bases from V and 0 bases from J, with 10 bases in between. From germline, CDR1 is KGHDR and CDR2 SFDVKD. CDR3 length: 13 amino acids. CDR3 coding DNA: TGTGCCAACATGATCTTCTCTGGAAACACCATATATTTT. This encodes CANMIFSGNTIYF.

This rearrangement joins TRBV19 to TRBJ1-1; the D gene is possibly TRBD1 (5 bases). Germline CDR1 LNHDA, CDR2 SQIVND (reference sequence). The CDR3 has 10 amino acids. Trimming took off 8 bases at V and 10 bases at J, with 11 bases between the two ends. The CDR3, as DNA: TGTGCCAGTGGGGCGCCGGGAGCTTTCTTT. It specifies CASGAPGAFF.

This clone was seen a single time. This rearrangement joins TRBV7-3 to TRBJ1-4; 9 bases align to TRBD1. The CDR3 runs to 15 residues. V lost 5 bases and J lost 6; bases outside the gene matches: 7. The germline gives CDR1 SGHTA, CDR2 FQGTGA. CDR3 nucleotides: TGTGCCAGCAGCAGGGGGACAGGGTGGTATGAAAAACTGTTTTTT. Its translation: CASSRGTGWYEKLFF. Complete variable domain (other parts from reference TRBV7-3 and TRBJ1-4): GAGVSQTPSNKVTEKGKYVELRCDPISGHTALYWYRQSLGQGPEFLIYFQGTGAADDSGLPNDRFFAVRPEGSVSTLKIQRTERGDSAVYLCASSRGTGWYEKLFFGSGTQLSVL.

This rearrangement joins TRBV5-1 to TRBJ2-5, with D perhaps TRBD1 (6 bases). The CDR3 totals 12 residues. V gave up 6 bases and J gave up 5 bases, with 11 bases separating them. The V gene's germline CDR1 is SGHRS and CDR2 YFSETQ. The CDR3 sequence: CASNAGVETQYF. The CDR3 DNA is TGCGCCAGCAATGCAGGGGTGGAGACCCAGTACTTC.

The chain couples TRBV18 to TRBJ1-4; TRBD1 is a possible D gene (5 bases). CDR1 is KGHSH and CDR2 is LQKENI in the germline V gene. CDR3 size: 14 residues. V was clipped by 2 bases and J by 1 base, with 5 bases between them. The CDR3 sequence is CASSPTGTNEKLFF. The CDR3 DNA reads as TGTGCCAGCTCACCAACAGGAACTAATGAAAAACTGTTTTTT.

The genes are TRBV27 and TRBJ2-3; possible D gene TRBD1, 7 bases. The germline V gene encodes CDR1 MNHEY and CDR2 SMNVEV (reference sequence). CDR3 length equals 22 residues. V lost 10 bases, J lost 4 bases, and 42 bases lay in between. This CDR3 is CATFPPPGQRNHPGGSADTQYF. The CDR3 nucleotides are TGTGCCACTTTCCCTCCCCCCGGGCAGAGAAATCATCCAGGGGGGTCCGCAGATACGCAGTATTTT.

The V and J genes are TRBV6-5 and TRBJ1-1; 9 bases line up with TRBD1. V was pared by 6 bases and J by 11 bases, with 13 bases of the junction left unmatched. The CDR3 is 14 residues long. Germline assignment: CDR1 MNHEY and CDR2 SVGAGI. The CDR3 DNA follows: TGTGCCAGCAGCCGGGGGACAGGGTTAGCCGGGGCTTTCTTT. Translating gives CASSRGTGLAGAFF.

The rearrangement joins TRBV6-5 to TRBJ1-4; D gene ambiguous. Looked up from germline, CDR1 is MNHEY and CDR2 is SVGAGI. V lost 7 bases, J lost 0 bases, and 12 bases lay in between. This CDR3 spans 15 amino acids. The CDR3 sequence is CASMAGFTTNEKLFF. The CDR3 bases are TGTGCCAGCATGGCAGGATTTACAACTAATGAAAAACTGTTTTTT.

The chain joins TRBV2 to TRBJ2-1, with TRBD2 identical over 11 bases. V lost 3 bases to trimming and J lost 4 bases; unmatched junction nucleotides: 17. The CDR3 is 20 residues long. Germline CDR1 reads SNHLY; CDR2 reads FYNNEI. CDR3 in amino acids: CASSDLLGTPGTSGYNEQFF. The CDR3 region has the DNA TGTGCCAGCAGTGATCTCCTTGGGACACCCGGGACTAGCGGTTACAATGAGCAGTTCTTC.

This chain connects TRBV6-2 or TRBV6-3 to TRBJ2-2; D perhaps matches TRBD1 (6 bases). V lost 4 bases and J lost 3, with 12 bases in between. From germline, CDR1 is MNHEY and CDR2 SVGEGT. This CDR3 is 15 amino acids long. CDR3 region: CASSFHRVDTGELFF. CDR3 DNA sequence: TGTGCCAGCAGTTTCCACAGGGTGGACACCGGGGAGCTGTTTTTT.

The rearrangement links TRBV5-1 to TRBJ1-1, with a weak D call TRBD1 (6 bases). The V gene's germline CDR1 is SGHRS and CDR2 YFSETQ. V was trimmed by 2 bases and J by 3 bases, leaving 11 bases between them. CDR3 length: 14 residues. CDR3 in amino acids: CASSLRHRDTEAFF. In nucleotides, the CDR3 is TGCGCCAGCAGCTTAAGGCACAGGGACACTGAAGCTTTCTTT.